Each of the 25 T cell receptor beta chains below was sequenced from the same sample in a study of Ad26.COV2.S vaccination and SARS-CoV-2 variants. Sample treatment: around 19 received Ad26.COV2.S at low or high dose, single or two shots; about 5 received placebo; per-sample allocation not given. Specimens were obtained on day 63 following the first vaccine or placebo injection. The table came from immunoSEQ multiplex PCR; TCRdb's copy has only in-frame clones and leaves some out. The sample has fewer than 500,000 clones, roughly 87% seen once. Here the sequenced sample was peripheral blood, taken in a trial of Ad26.COV2.S vaccine versus placebo. The receptors were sampled from a person aged 18-60 years who received the Ad26.COV2.S COVID-19 vaccine or a placebo.

The chain links TRBV5-8 to TRBJ2-7; 7 nucleotides agree with TRBD1. Germline V gives CDR1 SGHTS, CDR2 YDEGEE. This CDR3 spans 13 amino acids. V lost 4 bases and J lost 2; bases outside the gene matches: 3. CDR3 residues: CASSLRGTYEQYV. The CDR3 coding sequence is TGTGCCAGCAGCCTCAGGGGGACCTACGAGCAGTACGTC.

This chain connects TRBV5-6 to TRBJ1-6; D is possibly TRBD1 (5 bases). Trimming removed 4 bases at V and 4 bases at J, with 9 bases between. The CDR3 covers 14 residues. Per the germline V gene, CDR1 is SGHDT and CDR2 is YYEEEE. CDR3 sequence reads: CASSPEGYNSPLHF. The CDR3 nucleotides are TGTGCCAGCAGCCCGGAGGGGTATAATTCACCCCTCCACTTT.

The chain is built from TRBV14 and TRBJ2-1; D gene uncertain. CDR1 is SGHDN and CDR2 is FVKESK in the germline V gene. This CDR3 comprises 13 residues. Trimming took off 4 bases at V and 5 bases at J, with 9 bases between the two ends. CDR3 coding DNA: TGTGCCAGCAGCCGGTCTTTGAACAATGAGCAGTTCTTC. This sequence encodes CASSRSLNNEQFF.

J is TRBJ2-1 and V is TRBV6-5; TRBD2 matches at 12 bases. The CDR3 is 16 amino acids. Germline V gene sequence: CDR1 MNHEY, CDR2 SVGAGI. Losses at the gene ends were 2 bases for V and 7 bases for J; bases not matched to a gene: 6. This chain's CDR3 is CASSYVTSGGRNEQFF. The CDR3 DNA is TGTGCCAGCAGTTACGTGACTAGCGGGGGTCGGAATGAGCAGTTCTTC.

This chain uses TRBV28 with TRBJ2-7, with TRBD1 matching over 9 bases. Germline V lookup: CDR1 MDHEN, CDR2 SYDVKM. The CDR3 contains 13 residues. V was clipped by 6 bases and J by 7 bases; unmatched bases: 7. CDR3 region: CASRLGQGGEQYF. The DNA for the CDR3 is TGTGCCAGCAGATTGGGACAGGGTGGGGAGCAGTACTTC. The entire variable domain, with the rest obtained from reference TRBV28 and TRBJ2-7, is as follows: DVKVTQSSRYLVKRTGEKVFLECVQDMDHENMFWYRQDPGLGLRLIYFSYDVKMKEKGDIPEGYSVSREKKERFSLILESASTNQTSMYLCASRLGQGGEQYFGPGTRLTVT.

The genes are TRBV20-1 and TRBJ2-7, with D tentatively TRBD1 or TRBD2 (5 bases each). The V end lost 3 bases, the J end lost 3 bases, and 12 bases lay between the germline ends. There are 13 residues in the CDR3. CDR1 is DFQATT and CDR2 is SNEGSKA in the germline V gene (reference sequence). The CDR3 DNA is TGCAGTGCTAGTTTGGGGGTGGGCTACGAGCAGTACTTC. Its protein is CSASLGVGYEQYF.

The chain combines TRBV7-8 with TRBJ2-7; 11 positions agree with TRBD2. The CDR3 is made up of 15 amino acids. V lost 3 bases to trimming and J lost 6 bases; unmatched junction nucleotides: 7. The germline V gene has CDR1 SGHVS and CDR2 FQNEAQ. The CDR3 loop reads CASSFSGRALGEQYV. The CDR3 DNA reads as TGTGCCAGCAGCTTTAGCGGGAGGGCCTTGGGCGAGCAGTACGTC.

The chain carries TRBV4-2 and TRBJ1-1; tentatively, D is TRBD1 (6 bases). The germline V and J ends were trimmed by 4 bases and 2 bases, with 17 bases remaining between them. This CDR3 has 16 amino acids. Germline V lookup: CDR1 LGHNA, CDR2 YNFKEQ. The CDR3 here is CASSLVGGRDNTEAFF. The CDR3, as DNA: TGTGCCAGCAGCCTAGTCGGGGGCCGAGATAACACTGAAGCTTTCTTT.

The genes are TRBV2 and TRBJ2-5, with 13 bases lining up with TRBD2. V shed 6 bases, J shed 0 bases, and the junction held 4 bases outside the gene matches. Germline CDR1 and CDR2: SNHLY and FYNNEI. The CDR3 length is 16 residues. Written as DNA, the CDR3 is TGTGCCAGCAGCACTAGCGGGAGGGGGTACCAAGAGACCCAGTACTTC. Translation gives CASSTSGRGYQETQYF. Combining the CDR3 with reference TRBV2 and TRBJ2-5 gives the whole variable domain EPEVTQTPSHQVTQMGQEVILRCVPISNHLYFYWYRQILGQKVEFLVSFYNNEISEKSEIFDDQFSVERPDGSNFTLKIRSTKLEDSAMYFCASSTSGRGYQETQYFGPGTRLLVL.

The genes are TRBV3-1 (or the pseudogene TRBV3-2) and TRBJ2-5, with a tentative D call TRBD1 (6 bases). This CDR3 region has 12 residues. Germline V lookup: CDR1 LGHDT, CDR2 YNNKEL (reference sequence). Between the trimmed V and J ends, which lost 7 bases and 5 bases, there was a span of 11 bases. This chain's CDR3 is CASTNREETQYF. The CDR3 DNA reads as TGTGCCAGCACCAACAGGGAGGAGACCCAGTACTTC.

V and J are TRBV6-1 and TRBJ1-1; D not resolved. Germline loops: CDR1 MNHNS, CDR2 SASEGT. The CDR3 is 18 amino acids. The V end lost 4 bases, the J end lost 4 bases, and 25 bases lay between the germline ends. The CDR3 nucleotides are TGTGCCAGCAGTGGCCGCCCACGGAGGGTCGCGGGAGCCACTGAAGCTTTCTTT. This gives the protein CASSGRPRRVAGATEAFF.

V is TRBV24-1 and J is TRBJ2-1; 10 bases agree with TRBD2. CDR1 and CDR2 (germline): KGHDR, SFDVKD. CDR3 size: 15 residues. The V segment lost 4 bases and the J segment 3 bases; nucleotides outside the gene matches: 2. The CDR3 spells CATSDTSGIYNEQFF. CDR3 sequence (DNA): TGTGCCACCAGTGACACTAGCGGGATCTACAATGAGCAGTTCTTC.

The chain is built from TRBV7-3 and TRBJ2-1; maybe TRBD1 (6 bases). The CDR3 is made up of 14 amino acids. In germline, CDR1 is SGHTA, CDR2 FQGTGA. Trimming took 5 bases from V and 6 from J, leaving 14 bases between them. CDR3: CASSASRGGNEQFF. DNA for the CDR3: TGTGCCAGCAGCGCGAGCAGGGGCGGCAATGAGCAGTTCTTC.

The J gene is TRBJ1-2, the V gene TRBV7-2; possibly TRBD1 for D (5 bases). This CDR3 is 15 amino acids long. V was clipped by 5 bases and J by 5 bases, with 18 bases between them. Germline V gives CDR1 SGHTA, CDR2 FQGNSA. The CDR3 region is CASSPGGAGKYGYTF. The CDR3 nucleotides read TGTGCCAGCAGCCCTGGTGGCGCAGGGAAGTATGGCTACACCTTC.

The rearrangement joins TRBV11-2 to TRBJ1-1; 8 bases match TRBD1. The germline CDR1 and CDR2 sequences are SGHAT and FQNNGV. The CDR3 covers 15 residues. V was clipped by 2 bases and J by 6 bases; unmatched bases: 8. The chain's CDR3 is CASSLSHRGVAEAFF. CDR3 DNA sequence: TGTGCCAGCAGCTTATCTCACAGGGGGGTGGCTGAAGCTTTCTTT.

This chain links TRBV6-1 with TRBJ1-1; D not certain. CDR1 and CDR2 (germline): MNHNS, SASEGT. V dropped 2 bases and J dropped 6 bases, with 10 bases sitting between them. This CDR3 contains 13 residues. This chain's CDR3 is CASSEWELAEAFF. DNA for the CDR3: TGTGCCAGCAGTGAATGGGAGTTGGCTGAAGCTTTCTTT.

The chain recombines TRBV5-5 with TRBJ2-1; D not resolved. Trimming shortened V by 6 bases and J by 2 bases, and 15 bases separated the two germline ends. CDR3 length: 15 amino acids. Germline V gene lookup returns CDR1 SGHKS and CDR2 YYEKEE (reference sequence). This CDR3 is CASTRTYPTYNEQFF. DNA of the CDR3: TGTGCCAGCACCCGAACCTACCCCACCTACAATGAGCAGTTCTTC.

The chain combines TRBV6-2 or TRBV6-3 with TRBJ2-7; possible D gene TRBD1, 5 bases. Trimming left V 5 bases short and J 0 bases short, with 11 bases between. The germline V gene has CDR1 MNHEY and CDR2 SVGEGT. The CDR3 is made up of 14 amino acids. CDR3 sequence: CASSPQGYSYEQYF. The CDR3, as DNA: TGTGCCAGCAGTCCCCAGGGTTACTCCTACGAGCAGTACTTC.

The J gene is TRBJ1-1, the V gene TRBV5-7; D is undetermined. TRBV5-7 is an ORF; its function is uncertain. Trimming took off 4 bases at V and 4 bases at J, with 17 bases between the two ends. The CDR3 is 15 residues long. The chain's CDR3 is CASSTTDGRVTEAFF. The CDR3 bases are TGTGCCAGCAGCACTACAGACGGGAGGGTCACTGAAGCTTTCTTT.

The chain combines TRBV19 with TRBJ1-3; D unresolved. Germline-derived CDR1 and CDR2 are LNHDA and SQIVND (reference sequence). Trimming cost V 8 bases and J 4 bases, with 12 bases left between them. The CDR3 loop spans 13 amino acids. This CDR3 is CASGPGGGNTIYF. The CDR3 DNA is TGTGCCAGTGGGCCTGGAGGAGGAAACACCATATATTTT.

This chain links TRBV19 with TRBJ1-5; D uncertain. Germline assignment: CDR1 LNHDA and CDR2 SQIVND (reference sequence). The CDR3 runs 17 residues. Trimming removed 7 bases at V and 0 bases at J, with 19 bases between. Written as DNA, the CDR3 is TGTGCCAGTAAAGGAGGGCCGGTGGGCTATAGCAATCAGCCCCAGCATTTT. This gives the protein CASKGGPVGYSNQPQHF.

This sequence joins TRBV13 and TRBJ2-7; a possible D gene is TRBD2 (5 bases). The V end lost 3 bases, the J end lost 0 bases, and 6 bases lay between the germline ends. CDR1 is PRHDT, CDR2 FYEKMQ, per germline (reference sequence). This CDR3 region has 13 residues. The CDR3 spells CASSFGSSYEQYF. CDR3 DNA sequence: TGTGCCAGCAGCTTTGGGAGCTCCTACGAGCAGTACTTC.

This sequence joins TRBV5-1 and TRBJ2-2; 11 nucleotides align to TRBD2. This CDR3 region has 15 residues. J lost 5 bases, V lost 7 bases, and 7 bases had no gene match. The germline V gene encodes CDR1 SGHRS and CDR2 YFSETQ. CDR3 sequence: CASSALAGVTGELFF. For the CDR3, the DNA is TGCGCCAGCTCCGCACTAGCGGGAGTTACCGGGGAGCTGTTTTTT. Using reference TRBV5-1 and TRBJ2-2 for the parts outside the CDR3, the full variable domain is KAGVTQTPRYLIKTRGQQVTLSCSPISGHRSVSWYQQTPGQGLQFLFEYFSETQRNKGNFPGRFSGRQFSNSRSEMNVSTLELGDSALYLCASSALAGVTGELFFGEGSRLTVL.

The rearrangement uses TRBV11-2 and TRBJ2-3, with D possibly being TRBD1 (6 bases). CDR3 length equals 13 residues. Germline loops: CDR1 SGHAT, CDR2 FQNNGV. V was pared by 3 bases and J by 6 bases, with 10 bases between. The CDR3 loop is CASSFRGLDTQYF. In DNA form, the CDR3 reads TGTGCCAGCAGCTTCAGGGGTCTGGATACGCAGTATTTT.

V usage is TRBV6-5 and J usage is TRBJ2-3; no definite D call. This CDR3 is 15 amino acids long. Germline values: CDR1 MNHEY, CDR2 SVGAGI. Trimming left V 7 bases short and J 1 base short, with 15 bases between. The CDR3 bases are TGTGCCAGCAAAAATGTGGGCTGGGGCACAGATACGCAGTATTTT. Its translation: CASKNVGWGTDTQYF.